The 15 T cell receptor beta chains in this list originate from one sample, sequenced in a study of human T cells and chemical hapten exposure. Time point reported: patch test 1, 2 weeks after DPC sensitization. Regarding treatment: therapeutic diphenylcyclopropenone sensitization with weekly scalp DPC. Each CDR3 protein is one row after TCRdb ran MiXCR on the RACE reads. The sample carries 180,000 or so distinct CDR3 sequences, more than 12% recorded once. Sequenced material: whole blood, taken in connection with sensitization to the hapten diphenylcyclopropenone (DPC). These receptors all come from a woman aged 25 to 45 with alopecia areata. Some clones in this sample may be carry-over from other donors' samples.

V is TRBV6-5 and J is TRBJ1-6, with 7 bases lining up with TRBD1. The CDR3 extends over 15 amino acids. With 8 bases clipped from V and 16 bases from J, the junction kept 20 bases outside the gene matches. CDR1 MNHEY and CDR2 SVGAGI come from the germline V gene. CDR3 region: CASRQSLGTASSLHF. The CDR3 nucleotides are TGTGCCAGCCGACAGTCACTAGGGACAGCCAGTAGTCTCCACTTT.

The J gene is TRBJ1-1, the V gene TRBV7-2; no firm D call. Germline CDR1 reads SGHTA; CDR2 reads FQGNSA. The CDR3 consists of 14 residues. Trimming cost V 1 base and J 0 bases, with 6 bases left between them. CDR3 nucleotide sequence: TGTGCCAGCAGCTTAGACCCAGTGAACACTGAAGCTTTCTTT. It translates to CASSLDPVNTEAFF.

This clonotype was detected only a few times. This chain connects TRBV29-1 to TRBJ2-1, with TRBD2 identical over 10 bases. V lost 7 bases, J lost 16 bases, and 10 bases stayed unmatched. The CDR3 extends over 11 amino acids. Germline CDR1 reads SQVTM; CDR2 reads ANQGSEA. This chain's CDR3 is CSATIAGGSFF. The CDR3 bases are TGCAGCGCTACCATAGCGGGAGGTTCTTTCTTC.

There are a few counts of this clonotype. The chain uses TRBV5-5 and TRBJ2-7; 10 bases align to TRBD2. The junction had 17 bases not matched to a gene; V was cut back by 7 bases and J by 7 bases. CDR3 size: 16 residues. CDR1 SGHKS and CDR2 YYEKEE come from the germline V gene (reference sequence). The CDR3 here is CASLSSSGGAPEEQYF. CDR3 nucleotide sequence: TGTGCCAGCCTGTCTTCCAGCGGGGGGGCCCCTGAAGAGCAGTACTTC.

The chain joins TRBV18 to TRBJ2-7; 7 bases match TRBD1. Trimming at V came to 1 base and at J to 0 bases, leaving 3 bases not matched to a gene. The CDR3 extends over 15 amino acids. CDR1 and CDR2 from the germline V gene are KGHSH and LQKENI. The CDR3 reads CASSPRQGFSYEQYF. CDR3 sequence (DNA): TGTGCCAGCTCACCACGACAGGGATTCTCCTACGAGCAGTACTTC.

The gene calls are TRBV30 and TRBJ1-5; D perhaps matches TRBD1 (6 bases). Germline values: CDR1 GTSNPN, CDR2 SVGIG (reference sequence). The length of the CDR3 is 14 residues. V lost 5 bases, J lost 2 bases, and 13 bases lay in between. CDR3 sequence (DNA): TGTGCCTGGTCAACAGGGTTCCGCAATCAGCCCCAGCATTTT. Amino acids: CAWSTGFRNQPQHF. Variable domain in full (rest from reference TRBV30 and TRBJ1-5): SQTIHQWPATLVQPVGSPLSLECTVEGTSNPNLYWYRQAAGRGLQLLFYSVGIGQISSEVPQNLSASRPQDRQFILSSKKLLLSDSGFYLCAWSTGFRNQPQHFGDGTRLSIL.

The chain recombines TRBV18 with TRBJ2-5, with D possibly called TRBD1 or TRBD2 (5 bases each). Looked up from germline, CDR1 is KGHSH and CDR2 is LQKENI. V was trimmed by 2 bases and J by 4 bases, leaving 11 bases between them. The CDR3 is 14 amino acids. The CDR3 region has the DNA TGTGCCAGCTCACCAATCCGGGACGGAGAGACCCAGTACTTC. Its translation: CASSPIRDGETQYF.

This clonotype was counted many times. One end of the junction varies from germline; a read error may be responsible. The CDR3 DNA follows: TGTGCCAGCAGATACTCGGACAGCTCCTACGAGCAGTACTTC. Translating it yields CASRYSDSSYEQYF. This chain joins TRBV6-2 or TRBV6-3 and TRBJ2-7; possibly TRBD1 for D (6 bases). There are 14 residues in the CDR3. CDR1 MNHEY and CDR2 SVGEGT come from the germline V gene.

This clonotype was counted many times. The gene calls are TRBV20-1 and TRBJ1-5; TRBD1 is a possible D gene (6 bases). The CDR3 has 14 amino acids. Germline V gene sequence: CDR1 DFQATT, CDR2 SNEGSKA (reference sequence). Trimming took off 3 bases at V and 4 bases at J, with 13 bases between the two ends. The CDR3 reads CSASLGGPNQPQHF. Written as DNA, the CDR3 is TGCAGTGCTAGCCTAGGGGGGCCTAATCAGCCCCAGCATTTT.

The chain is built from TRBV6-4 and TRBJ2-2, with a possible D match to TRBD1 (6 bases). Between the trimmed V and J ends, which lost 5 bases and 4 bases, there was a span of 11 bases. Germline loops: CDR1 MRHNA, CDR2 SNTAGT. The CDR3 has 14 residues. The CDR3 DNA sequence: TGTGCCAGCAGTCCCGACAGGAGCACCGGGGAGCTGTTTTTT. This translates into CASSPDRSTGELFF.

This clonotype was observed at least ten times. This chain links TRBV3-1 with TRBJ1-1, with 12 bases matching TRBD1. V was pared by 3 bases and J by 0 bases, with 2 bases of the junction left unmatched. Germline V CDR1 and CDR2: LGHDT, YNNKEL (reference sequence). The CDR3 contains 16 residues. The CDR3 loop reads CASSQGQGAMNTEAFF. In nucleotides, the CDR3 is TGTGCCAGCAGCCAGGGACAGGGGGCGATGAACACTGAAGCTTTCTTT.

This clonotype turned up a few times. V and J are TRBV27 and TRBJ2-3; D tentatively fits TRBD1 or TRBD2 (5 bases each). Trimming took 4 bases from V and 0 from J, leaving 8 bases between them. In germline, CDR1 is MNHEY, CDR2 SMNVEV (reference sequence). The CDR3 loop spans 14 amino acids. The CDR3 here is CASSSRDSTDTQYF. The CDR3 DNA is TGTGCCAGCAGTTCCCGGGACAGCACAGATACGCAGTATTTT.

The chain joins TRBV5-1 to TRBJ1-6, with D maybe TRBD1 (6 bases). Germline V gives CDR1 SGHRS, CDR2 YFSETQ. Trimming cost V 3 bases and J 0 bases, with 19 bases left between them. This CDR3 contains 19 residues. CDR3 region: CASSSDPQTGGSYNSPLHF. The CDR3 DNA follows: TGCGCCAGCAGCTCCGACCCACAGACAGGCGGCTCCTATAATTCACCCCTCCACTTT.

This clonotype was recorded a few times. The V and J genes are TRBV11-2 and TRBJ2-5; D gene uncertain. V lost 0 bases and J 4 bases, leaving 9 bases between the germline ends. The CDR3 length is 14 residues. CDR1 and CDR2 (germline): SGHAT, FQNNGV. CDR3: CASSLEVLGETQYF. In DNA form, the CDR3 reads TGTGCCAGCAGCTTAGAAGTACTGGGAGAGACCCAGTACTTC. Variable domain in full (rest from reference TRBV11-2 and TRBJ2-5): EAGVAQSPRYKIIEKRQSVAFWCNPISGHATLYWYQQILGQGPKLLIQFQNNGVVDDSQLPKDRFSAERLKGVDSTLKIQPAKLEDSAVYLCASSLEVLGETQYFGPGTRLLVL.

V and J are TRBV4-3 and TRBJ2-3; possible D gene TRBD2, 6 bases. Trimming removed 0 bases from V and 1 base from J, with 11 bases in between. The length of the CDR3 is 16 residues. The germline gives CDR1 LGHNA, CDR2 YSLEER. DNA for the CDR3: TGCGCCAGCAGCCAAGATGCGGGCGGGGGCACAGATACGCAGTATTTT. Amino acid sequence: CASSQDAGGGTDTQYF.